This section outlines one TCR beta chain sequence together with its context. This sample stems from a study of blood T cells in healthy people across ages. The V gene lost 3 bases and the J gene lost 0 bases, with 6 bases spanning the gap. There are 12 residues in the CDR3. CDR1 SQVTM and CDR2 ANQGSEA come from the germline V gene. Using a J-beta primer mix together with a sample-barcoded 5' primer, a second PCR was run for roughly 6 to 12 cycles. TCRdb independently ran MiXCR on the 5' RACE reads; one entry per CDR3 protein. Of about 900,000 distinct CDR3 sequences in the sample, around 62% were seen once.

The chain combines TRBV29-1 with TRBJ2-7; D may be TRBD2 (5 bases). This TCR derives from a man aged 25-40 years in good health. Sequencing was performed on blood. The CDR3 here is CSVDGNSYEQYF. In DNA form, the CDR3 reads TGCAGCGTTGACGGGAACTCCTACGAGCAGTACTTC.